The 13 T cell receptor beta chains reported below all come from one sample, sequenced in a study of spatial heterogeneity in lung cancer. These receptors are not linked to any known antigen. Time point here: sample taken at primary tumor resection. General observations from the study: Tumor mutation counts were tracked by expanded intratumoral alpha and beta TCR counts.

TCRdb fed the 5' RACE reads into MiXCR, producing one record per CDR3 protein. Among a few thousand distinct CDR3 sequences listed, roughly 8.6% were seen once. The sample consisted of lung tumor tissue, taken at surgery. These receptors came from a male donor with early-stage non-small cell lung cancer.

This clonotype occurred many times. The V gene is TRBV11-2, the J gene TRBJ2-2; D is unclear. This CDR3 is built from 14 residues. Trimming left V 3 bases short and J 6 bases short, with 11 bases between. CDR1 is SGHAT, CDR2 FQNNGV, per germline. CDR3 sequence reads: CASSLETLSGELFF. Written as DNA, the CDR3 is TGTGCCAGCAGCTTGGAGACTTTATCCGGGGAGCTGTTTTTT.

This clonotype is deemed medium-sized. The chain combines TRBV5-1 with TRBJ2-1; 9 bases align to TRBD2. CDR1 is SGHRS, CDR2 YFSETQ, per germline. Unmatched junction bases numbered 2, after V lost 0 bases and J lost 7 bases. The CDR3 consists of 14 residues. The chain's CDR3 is CASSLGSGRNEQFF. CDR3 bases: TGCGCCAGCAGCTTGGGGAGCGGGAGGAATGAGCAGTTCTTC.

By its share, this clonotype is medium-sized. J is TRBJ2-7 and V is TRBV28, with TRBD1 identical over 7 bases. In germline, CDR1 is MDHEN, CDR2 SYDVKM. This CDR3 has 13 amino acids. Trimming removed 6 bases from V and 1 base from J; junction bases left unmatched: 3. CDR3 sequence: CASRRGQSYEQYF. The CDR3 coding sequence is TGTGCCAGCAGGAGGGGACAGTCCTACGAGCAGTACTTC.

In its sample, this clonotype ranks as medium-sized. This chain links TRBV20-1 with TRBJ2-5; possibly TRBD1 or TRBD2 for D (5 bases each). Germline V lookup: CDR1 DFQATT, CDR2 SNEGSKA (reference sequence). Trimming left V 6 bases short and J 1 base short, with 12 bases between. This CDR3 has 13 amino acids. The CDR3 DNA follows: TGCAGTGCAGGTCCAGGGACCCAAGAGACCCAGTACTTC. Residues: CSAGPGTQETQYF.

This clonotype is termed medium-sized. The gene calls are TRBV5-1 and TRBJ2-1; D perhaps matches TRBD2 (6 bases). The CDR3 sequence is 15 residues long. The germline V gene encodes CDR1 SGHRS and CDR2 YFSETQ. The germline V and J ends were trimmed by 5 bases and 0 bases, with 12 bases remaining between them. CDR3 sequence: CASSQAGLSYNEQFF. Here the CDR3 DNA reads TGCGCCAGCAGTCAAGCGGGCCTCTCCTACAATGAGCAGTTCTTC.

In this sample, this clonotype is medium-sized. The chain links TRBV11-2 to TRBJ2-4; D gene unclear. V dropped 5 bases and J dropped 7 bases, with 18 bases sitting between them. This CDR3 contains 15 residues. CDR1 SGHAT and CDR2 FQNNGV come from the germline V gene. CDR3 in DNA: TGTGCCAGCAGCCCTCGAGGTCCTGCGGCGAACATTCAGTACTTC. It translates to CASSPRGPAANIQYF.

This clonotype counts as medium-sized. The CDR3 bases are TGCAGCGTTGAGGGCCAGGGGATAGAGCAGTACTTC. It translates to CSVEGQGIEQYF. The chain carries TRBV29-1 and TRBJ2-7, with D tentatively TRBD1 (6 bases). Germline assignment: CDR1 SQVTM and CDR2 ANQGSEA. With 3 bases removed from V and 7 bases from J, the gap between germline ends came to 13 bases. The CDR3 has 12 residues.

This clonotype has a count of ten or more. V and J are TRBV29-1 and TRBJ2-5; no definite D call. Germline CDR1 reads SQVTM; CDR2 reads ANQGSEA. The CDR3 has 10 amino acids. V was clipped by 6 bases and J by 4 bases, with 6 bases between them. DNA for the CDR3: TGCAGCGTGATTAGAGAGACCCAGTACTTC. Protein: CSVIRETQYF. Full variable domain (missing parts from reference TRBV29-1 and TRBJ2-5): SAVISQKPSRDICQRGTSLTIQCQVDSQVTMMFWYRQQPGQSLTLIATANQGSEATYESGFVIDKFPISRPNLTFSTLTVSNMSPEDSSIYLCSVIRETQYFGPGTRLLVL.

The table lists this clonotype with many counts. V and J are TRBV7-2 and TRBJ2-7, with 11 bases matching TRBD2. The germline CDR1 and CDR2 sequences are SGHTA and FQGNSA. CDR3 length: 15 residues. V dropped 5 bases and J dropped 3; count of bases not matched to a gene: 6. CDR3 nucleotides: TGTGCCAGCAGCACAGGGACTAGCGGTTACTACGAGCAGTACTTC. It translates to CASSTGTSGYYEQYF.

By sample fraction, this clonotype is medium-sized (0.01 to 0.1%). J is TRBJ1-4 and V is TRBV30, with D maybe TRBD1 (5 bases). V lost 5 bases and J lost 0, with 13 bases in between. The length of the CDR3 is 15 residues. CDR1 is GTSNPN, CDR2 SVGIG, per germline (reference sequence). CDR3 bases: TGTGCCTGGGGCAGGGTACGATCAACTAATGAAAAACTGTTTTTT. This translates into CAWGRVRSTNEKLFF.

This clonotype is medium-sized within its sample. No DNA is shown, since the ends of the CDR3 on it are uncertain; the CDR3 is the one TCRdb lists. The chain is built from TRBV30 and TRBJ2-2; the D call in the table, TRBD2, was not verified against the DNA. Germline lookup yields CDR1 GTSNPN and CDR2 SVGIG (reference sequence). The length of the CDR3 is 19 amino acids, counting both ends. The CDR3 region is CAWGPRRGSGGYRPGSCFF.

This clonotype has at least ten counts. CDR3 amino acids: CASSTLAGLVNEQFF. The CDR3 nucleotides are TGCGCCAGCAGCACCTTAGCGGGCTTGGTGAATGAGCAGTTCTTC. The J gene is TRBJ2-1, the V gene TRBV5-1; 7 nucleotides line up with TRBD2. This CDR3 has 15 amino acids. V lost 4 bases to trimming and J lost 7 bases; unmatched junction nucleotides: 11. Germline CDR1 and CDR2: SGHRS and YFSETQ.

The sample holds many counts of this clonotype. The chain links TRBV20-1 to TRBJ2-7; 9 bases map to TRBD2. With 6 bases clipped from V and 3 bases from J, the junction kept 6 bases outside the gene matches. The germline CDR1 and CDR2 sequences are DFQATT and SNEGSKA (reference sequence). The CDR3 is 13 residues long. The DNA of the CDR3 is TGCAGTGCCCAGAGTAGCGGGAGCTACGAGCAGTACTTC. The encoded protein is CSAQSSGSYEQYF.